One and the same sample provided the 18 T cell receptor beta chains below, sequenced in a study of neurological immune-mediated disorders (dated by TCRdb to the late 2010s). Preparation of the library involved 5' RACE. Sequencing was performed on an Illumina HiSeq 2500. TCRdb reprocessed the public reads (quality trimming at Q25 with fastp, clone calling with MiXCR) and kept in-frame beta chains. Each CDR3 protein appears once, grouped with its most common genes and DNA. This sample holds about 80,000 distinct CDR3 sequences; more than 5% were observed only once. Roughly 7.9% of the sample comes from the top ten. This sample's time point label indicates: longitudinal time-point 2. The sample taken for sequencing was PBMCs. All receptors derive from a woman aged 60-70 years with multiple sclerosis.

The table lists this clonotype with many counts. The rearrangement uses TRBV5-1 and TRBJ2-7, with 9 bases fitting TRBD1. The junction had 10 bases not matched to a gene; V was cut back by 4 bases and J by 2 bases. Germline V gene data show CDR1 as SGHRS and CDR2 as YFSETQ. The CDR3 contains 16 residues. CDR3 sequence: CASSRTPGQGTYEQYF. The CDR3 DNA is TGCGCCAGCAGCAGAACGCCGGGACAGGGAACCTACGAGCAGTACTTC.

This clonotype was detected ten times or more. This CDR3 reads CASSQWVGLGNQPQHF. DNA of the CDR3: TGTGCCAGCAGCCAATGGGTTGGGTTGGGCAATCAGCCCCAGCATTTT. The chain uses TRBV3-1 and TRBJ1-5; D unclear. The CDR3 is 16 residues long. V was cut by 2 bases and J by 2 bases, with 13 bases left in between. Germline-derived CDR1 and CDR2 are LGHDT and YNNKEL (reference sequence). Drawing the rest from reference TRBV3-1 and TRBJ1-5, the complete variable domain is DTAVSQTPKYLVTQMGNDKSIKCEQNLGHDTMYWYKQDSKKFLKIMFSYNNKELIINETVPNRFSPKSPDKAHLNLHINSLELGDSAVYFCASSQWVGLGNQPQHFGDGTRLSIL.

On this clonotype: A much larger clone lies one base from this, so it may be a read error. The CDR3 nucleotides are TGCAGTGCTAGAGAAGACCTGGGGACCGGGGAGCTGTTTTTT. It specifies CSAREDLGTGELFF. This chain joins TRBV20-1 and TRBJ2-2; D gene uncertain. Trimming cost V 0 bases and J 5 bases, with 10 bases left between them. The CDR3 spans 14 residues. CDR1 DFQATT and CDR2 SNEGSKA come from the germline V gene (reference sequence).

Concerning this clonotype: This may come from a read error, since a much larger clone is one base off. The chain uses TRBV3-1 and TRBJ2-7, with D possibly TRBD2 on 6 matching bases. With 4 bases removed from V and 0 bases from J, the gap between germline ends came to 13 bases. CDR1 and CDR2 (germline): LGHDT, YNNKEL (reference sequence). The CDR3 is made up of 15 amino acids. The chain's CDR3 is CASSRTAGSSYEQYF. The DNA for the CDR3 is TGTGCCAGCAGCCGAACTGCGGGGAGCTCCTACGAGCAGTACTTC.

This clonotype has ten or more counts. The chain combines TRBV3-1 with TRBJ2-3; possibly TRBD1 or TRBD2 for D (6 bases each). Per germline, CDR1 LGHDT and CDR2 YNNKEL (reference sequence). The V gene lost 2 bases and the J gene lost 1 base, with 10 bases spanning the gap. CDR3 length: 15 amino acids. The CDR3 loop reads CASSQRRGRTDTQYF. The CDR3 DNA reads TGTGCCAGCAGCCAACGACGGGGGCGCACAGATACGCAGTATTTT.

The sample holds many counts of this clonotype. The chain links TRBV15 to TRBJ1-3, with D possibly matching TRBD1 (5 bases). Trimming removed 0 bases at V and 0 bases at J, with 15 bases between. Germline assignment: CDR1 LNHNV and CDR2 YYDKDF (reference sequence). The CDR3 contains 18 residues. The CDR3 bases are TGTGCCACCAGCAGAGATCGGGGGACGGGGAGCTCTGGAAACACCATATATTTT. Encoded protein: CATSRDRGTGSSGNTIYF.

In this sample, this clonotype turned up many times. DNA of the CDR3: TGTGCCAGCAGCCCGTCACAGGGAATAAGCAATCAGCCCCAGCATTTT. Its translation is CASSPSQGISNQPQHF. This rearrangement joins TRBV3-1 to TRBJ1-5, with D tentatively TRBD1 (6 bases). This CDR3 is 16 amino acids long. Germline lookup yields CDR1 LGHDT and CDR2 YNNKEL (reference sequence). Trimming left V 4 bases short and J 1 base short, with 14 bases between.

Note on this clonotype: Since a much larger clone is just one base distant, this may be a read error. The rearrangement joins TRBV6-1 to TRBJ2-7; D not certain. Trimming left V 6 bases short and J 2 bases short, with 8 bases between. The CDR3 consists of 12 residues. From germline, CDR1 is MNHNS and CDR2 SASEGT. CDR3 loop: CASRGNAYEQYF. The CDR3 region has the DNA TGTGCCAGCAGGGGCAATGCCTACGAGCAGTACTTC.

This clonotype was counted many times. This CDR3 reads CASSILEFANTGELFF. The CDR3 DNA sequence: TGTGCCAGCAGCATCCTTGAGTTCGCGAACACCGGGGAGCTGTTTTTT. V gene TRBV7-2 combines with J gene TRBJ2-2; D unclear. With 5 bases removed from V and 0 bases from J, the gap between germline ends came to 13 bases. Germline V CDR1 and CDR2: SGHTA, FQGNSA. There are 16 residues in the CDR3.

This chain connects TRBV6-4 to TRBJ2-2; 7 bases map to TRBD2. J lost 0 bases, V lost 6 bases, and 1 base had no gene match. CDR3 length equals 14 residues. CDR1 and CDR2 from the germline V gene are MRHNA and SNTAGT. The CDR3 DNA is TGTGCCAGCAGCGGGGGGTCGAACACCGGGGAGCTGTTTTTT. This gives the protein CASSGGSNTGELFF.

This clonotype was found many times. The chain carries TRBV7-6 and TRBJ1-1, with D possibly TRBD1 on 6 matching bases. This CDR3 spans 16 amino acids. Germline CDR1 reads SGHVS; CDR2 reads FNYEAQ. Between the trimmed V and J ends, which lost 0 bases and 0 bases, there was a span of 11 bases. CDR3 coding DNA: TGTGCCAGCAGCTTAGCGATAGGGGGGTTGAACACTGAAGCTTTCTTT. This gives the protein CASSLAIGGLNTEAFF.

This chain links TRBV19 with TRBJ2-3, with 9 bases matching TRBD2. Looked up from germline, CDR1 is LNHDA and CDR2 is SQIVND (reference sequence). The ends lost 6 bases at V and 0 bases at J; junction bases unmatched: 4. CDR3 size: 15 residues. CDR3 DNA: TGTGCCAGTAGAGGACTAGCGACCAGCACAGATACGCAGTATTTT. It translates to CASRGLATSTDTQYF.

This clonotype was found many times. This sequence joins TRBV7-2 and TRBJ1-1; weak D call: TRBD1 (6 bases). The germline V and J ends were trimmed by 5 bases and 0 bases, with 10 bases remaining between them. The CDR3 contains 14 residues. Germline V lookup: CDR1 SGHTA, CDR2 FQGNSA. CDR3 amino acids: CASSRGGMNTEAFF. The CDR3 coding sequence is TGTGCCAGCAGCCGGGGGGGCATGAACACTGAAGCTTTCTTT.

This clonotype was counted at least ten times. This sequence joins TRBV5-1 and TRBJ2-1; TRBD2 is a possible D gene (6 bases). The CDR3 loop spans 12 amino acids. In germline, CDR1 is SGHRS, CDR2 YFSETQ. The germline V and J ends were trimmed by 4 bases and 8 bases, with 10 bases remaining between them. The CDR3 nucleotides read TGCGCCAGCAGCGCTGGAGGGGATGAGCAGTTCTTC. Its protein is CASSAGGDEQFF.

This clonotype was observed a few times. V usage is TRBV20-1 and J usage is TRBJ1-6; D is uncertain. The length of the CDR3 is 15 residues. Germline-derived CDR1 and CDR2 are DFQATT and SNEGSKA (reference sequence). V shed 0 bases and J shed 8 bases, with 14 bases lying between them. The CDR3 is CSARDQFVRDSPLHF. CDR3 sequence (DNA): TGCAGTGCTAGAGATCAGTTCGTTCGGGATTCACCCCTCCACTTT.

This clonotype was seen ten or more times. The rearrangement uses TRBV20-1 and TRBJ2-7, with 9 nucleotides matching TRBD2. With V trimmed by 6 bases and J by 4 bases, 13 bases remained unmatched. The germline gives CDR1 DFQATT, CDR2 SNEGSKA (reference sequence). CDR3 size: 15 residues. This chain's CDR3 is CSAIRGLAGIYEQYF. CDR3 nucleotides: TGCAGTGCCATAAGGGGTCTAGCGGGGATATACGAGCAGTACTTC.

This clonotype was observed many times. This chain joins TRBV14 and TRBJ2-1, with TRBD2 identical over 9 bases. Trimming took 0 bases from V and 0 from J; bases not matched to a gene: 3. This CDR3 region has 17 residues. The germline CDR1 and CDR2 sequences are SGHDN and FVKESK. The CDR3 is CASSQDGGLASYNEQFF. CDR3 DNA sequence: TGTGCCAGCAGCCAAGATGGGGGACTAGCCTCCTACAATGAGCAGTTCTTC.

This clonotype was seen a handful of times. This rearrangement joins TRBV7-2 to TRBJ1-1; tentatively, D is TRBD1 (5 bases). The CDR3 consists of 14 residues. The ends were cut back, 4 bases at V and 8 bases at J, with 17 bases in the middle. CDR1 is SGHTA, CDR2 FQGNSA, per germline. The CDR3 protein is CASSYTGTYSEAFF. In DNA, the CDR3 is TGTGCCAGCAGCTACACCGGGACCTACTCCGAAGCTTTCTTT.